This T cell receptor (beta chain) derives from a study of T cell repertoires in cytomegalovirus infection. Background on the study: Public TCR beta signatures indicated both CMV infection and matching HLA type. Findings of the study overall: Cumulative public TCR beta family frequency identified CMV carriers with the relevant HLA. Dominant in the ex vivo response were TCR beta clonotypes restricted by HLA-C and specific for CMV.

TCRdb itself ran the reads through MiXCR, one entry per CDR3 protein. Among 400,000 to 550,000 distinct CDR3 sequences listed, around 11% were seen once. This clonotype has just a few counts. Its antigen is as yet unknown. The CDR3 is made up of 15 amino acids. Germline CDR1 DFQATT, CDR2 SNEGSKA (reference sequence). V trimming: 0 bases; J trimming: 8 bases; junction bases outside the gene matches: 2. The TCR was taken from a human donor in good health (CMV status not recorded). Some clones in this sample may be carry-over from other donors' samples. Sequencing was done on a sample of PBMCs. This chain uses TRBV20-1 with TRBJ2-1, with 15 bases fitting TRBD2. The CDR3 bases are TGCAGTGCTAGAGAGCGGACTAGCGGGAGGGATGAGCAGTTCTTC. Residues: CSARERTSGRDEQFF.